These 30 T cell receptor beta chains originate from one sample sequenced in a study of blood T cells in healthy people across ages. Then a second PCR, running about 7 to 11 cycles, was carried out with a sample-barcoded 5' primer and a J-beta primer mix. TCRdb redid the calling of the 5' RACE reads with MiXCR, one entry per CDR3 protein. Of around 1,000,000 distinct CDR3 sequences in the sample, about 23% were seen once. These same records also appear under a second study, on T cells of mothers and their children.

Sequencing was done on a sample of blood. The receptors were gathered from a girl aged 2 to 10 in good health.

The chain carries TRBV7-9 and TRBJ2-2; D perhaps matches TRBD2 (5 bases). This CDR3 has 17 residues. Germline CDR1 reads SEHNR; CDR2 reads FQNEAQ (reference sequence). V was pared by 1 base and J by 4 bases, with 16 bases between. The DNA for the CDR3 is TGTGCCAGCAGCTTAGGAACCGCTTGGGAGCCCACCGGGGAGCTGTTTTTT. It encodes CASSLGTAWEPTGELFF. Filled out from reference TRBV7-9 and TRBJ2-2, the complete variable domain reads DTGVSQNPRHKITKRGQNVTFRCDPISEHNRLYWYRQTLGQGPEFLTYFQNEAQLEKSRLLSDRFSAERPKGSFSTLEIQRTEQGDSAMYLCASSLGTAWEPTGELFFGEGSRLTVL.

There are a few counts of this clonotype. This sequence joins TRBV9 and TRBJ2-7, with 8 positions matching TRBD1. CDR1 and CDR2 (germline): SGDLS, YYNGEE. CDR3 length equals 14 residues. V gave up 4 bases and J gave up 0 bases; unmatched junction bases: 3. The CDR3 reads CASSQQGGSYEQYF. The CDR3 nucleotides are TGTGCCAGCAGCCAACAGGGGGGCTCCTACGAGCAGTACTTC.

The chain joins TRBV6-2 or TRBV6-3 to TRBJ2-1; TRBD2 is a possible D gene (6 bases). The CDR3 runs to 14 residues. Germline assignment: CDR1 MNHEY and CDR2 SVGEGT. V lost 6 bases to trimming and J lost 8 bases, with 17 bases between them. The CDR3 DNA follows: TGTGCCAGCAGCCCCCGGGCGGGAATCTATGAGCAGTTCTTC. Residues: CASSPRAGIYEQFF.

This clonotype has a count of ten or more. V usage is TRBV3-1 and J usage is TRBJ2-7, with D unresolved. CDR1 LGHDT and CDR2 YNNKEL come from the germline V gene (reference sequence). With 1 base removed from V and 2 bases from J, the gap between germline ends came to 0 bases. The CDR3 covers 11 residues. CDR3 protein: CASSQAYEQYF. CDR3 sequence (DNA): TGTGCCAGCAGCCAAGCCTACGAGCAGTACTTC.

The chain is built from TRBV4-1 and TRBJ2-3, with D perhaps matching TRBD2 (6 bases). Per the germline V gene, CDR1 is MGHRA and CDR2 is YSYEKL. V gave up 0 bases and J gave up 5 bases, with 15 bases separating them. The CDR3 has 16 residues. The CDR3 DNA reads TGCGCCAGCAGCCAAGATATCACTATCGGGAGAGATACGCAGTATTTT. Amino acids: CASSQDITIGRDTQYF.

This clonotype was detected only a few times. This rearrangement joins TRBV5-6 to TRBJ2-7; D gene uncertain. Trimming took 3 bases from V and 5 from J, leaving 9 bases between them. The germline V gene has CDR1 SGHDT and CDR2 YYEEEE. The CDR3 extends over 12 amino acids. CDR3 sequence: CASSSAPDEQYF. In DNA, the CDR3 is TGTGCCAGCAGCTCCGCTCCGGACGAGCAGTACTTC.

This clonotype was seen more than once but under ten times. The junction departs from germline at one end; a sequencing error may be responsible. The rearrangement joins TRBV7-9 to TRBJ1-2; perhaps TRBD1 as D (6 bases). The CDR3 has 10 residues. Germline V gene lookup returns CDR1 SEHNR and CDR2 FQNEAQ (reference sequence). CDR3 in amino acids: CASSLGDISF. CDR3 DNA sequence: TGTGCCAGCAGCTTAGGGGACATTTCATTC.

The gene calls are TRBV5-6 and TRBJ2-2; weak D call: TRBD2 (6 bases). Per germline, CDR1 SGHDT and CDR2 YYEEEE. Trimming shortened V by 6 bases and J by 2 bases, and 14 bases separated the two germline ends. The CDR3 loop spans 15 amino acids. The DNA for the CDR3 is TGTGCCAGCAAACGGGAGAACGCAAACACCGGGGAGCTGTTTTTT. Its protein is CASKRENANTGELFF.

V usage is TRBV27 and J usage is TRBJ1-1, with a weak D call TRBD1 (5 bases). Trimming took 2 bases from V and 3 from J, leaving 13 bases between them. CDR1 and CDR2 (germline): MNHEY, SMNVEV (reference sequence). CDR3 length: 15 amino acids. CDR3 sequence reads: CASSLTDRRDTEAFF. The CDR3 bases are TGTGCCAGCAGTTTAACCGACAGACGGGACACTGAAGCTTTCTTT.

This clonotype was seen more than once but under ten times. V usage is TRBV29-1 and J usage is TRBJ2-5, with unresolved D. CDR1 is SQVTM, CDR2 ANQGSEA, per germline. Trimming removed 5 bases at V and 5 bases at J, with 6 bases between. The CDR3 runs 10 residues. The CDR3 loop is CSVLSETQYF. The CDR3 DNA is TGCAGCGTTCTCAGTGAGACCCAGTACTTC.

A few counts support this clonotype. The V call is TRBV4-1, the J call TRBJ2-1; the D gene is possibly TRBD2 (5 bases). V was clipped by 2 bases and J by 7 bases, with 12 bases between them. Germline V gene sequence: CDR1 MGHRA, CDR2 YSYEKL. This CDR3 spans 14 amino acids. Written as DNA, the CDR3 is TGCGCCAGCAGCCAAAGGACTCCTGGGAATGAGCAGTTCTTC. Translating it yields CASSQRTPGNEQFF.

This chain joins TRBV7-3 and TRBJ1-1, with D hard to call. The CDR3 totals 13 residues. Trimming shortened V by 3 bases and J by 4 bases, and 9 bases separated the two germline ends. The germline V gene has CDR1 SGHTA and CDR2 FQGTGA. The CDR3 here is CASSFSGSTEAFF. The CDR3 region has the DNA TGTGCCAGCAGCTTTTCGGGGAGCACTGAAGCTTTCTTT.

The V call is TRBV5-1, the J call TRBJ1-2; 7 nucleotides line up with TRBD1. Germline loops: CDR1 SGHRS, CDR2 YFSETQ. The length of the CDR3 is 15 residues. The trim removed 1 base at V and 4 bases at J, leaving 7 bases unmatched. CDR3 protein: CASSLIGQDFYGYTF. The CDR3, as DNA: TGCGCCAGCAGCTTGATCGGACAGGACTTCTATGGCTACACCTTC. Full variable domain (remainder filled in from reference TRBV5-1 and TRBJ1-2): KAGVTQTPRYLIKTRGQQVTLSCSPISGHRSVSWYQQTPGQGLQFLFEYFSETQRNKGNFPGRFSGRQFSNSRSEMNVSTLELGDSALYLCASSLIGQDFYGYTFGSGTRLTVV.

This clonotype was counted between two and nine times. V gene TRBV25-1 combines with J gene TRBJ1-1; D might be TRBD1 (5 bases). Trimming removed 1 base from V and 13 bases from J, with 16 bases in between. CDR3 size: 13 residues. CDR1 and CDR2 (germline): MGHDK, SYGVNS. The CDR3 DNA reads as TGTGCCAGCAGTGAATTTTTCGGGGGATTGGGTTTCTTT. It is translated as CASSEFFGGLGFF.

The chain couples TRBV12-3 or TRBV12-4 to TRBJ2-1; 7 bases map to TRBD1. Trimming took 5 bases from V and 1 from J; bases not matched to a gene: 2. The CDR3 has 14 amino acids. CDR3 loop: CASSIRGSYNEQFF. The CDR3 DNA reads as TGTGCCAGCAGTATCAGGGGGTCCTACAATGAGCAGTTCTTC.

This clonotype has just a few counts. The chain employs TRBV6-1 and TRBJ2-2; D call uncertain. The germline V and J ends were trimmed by 6 bases and 5 bases, with 13 bases remaining between them. CDR3 length: 14 residues. Germline V gene data show CDR1 as MNHNS and CDR2 as SASEGT. The CDR3 is CASSQMTLTGELFF. The CDR3 nucleotides read TGTGCCAGCAGCCAGATGACCCTGACCGGGGAGCTGTTTTTT.

The chain recombines TRBV12-3 or TRBV12-4 with TRBJ1-2; 9 bases fit TRBD1. J gave up 4 bases and V 6 bases, and 3 bases lay outside the gene matches. The CDR3 is 13 amino acids. This chain's CDR3 is CASRGTGIYGYTF. As DNA, the CDR3 is TGTGCCAGCAGGGGGACAGGGATCTATGGCTACACCTTC.

This clonotype was seen only a few times. One end of the junction does not line up with germline, which may come from a read error. J is TRBJ2-1 and V is TRBV12-3 or TRBV12-4; 9 nucleotides match TRBD1. This CDR3 region has 15 residues. CDR3 coding DNA: TGTGCTAGCAGCTTCGGACAGGGGTCCTACAATGAGCAGTTCTTC. Its protein is CASSFGQGSYNEQFF.

This clonotype was seen a few times. The chain recombines TRBV12-3 or TRBV12-4 with TRBJ2-5; 7 bases are shared with TRBD1. V shed 6 bases, J shed 2 bases, and the junction held 9 bases outside the gene matches. The length of the CDR3 is 15 residues. The CDR3 sequence: CASSRQGIAQETQYF. Written as DNA, the CDR3 is TGTGCCAGCAGCCGACAGGGAATCGCACAAGAGACCCAGTACTTC.

The V and J genes are TRBV11-2 and TRBJ2-7, with D hard to call. The assigned J gene may be wrong: the sequence end matches TRBJ2-1 better. The CDR3 has 15 amino acids. Germline CDR1 is SGHAT and CDR2 is FQNNGV. The CDR3 sequence: CASSFSPGDYNEQFF. The CDR3 coding sequence is TGTGCCAGCAGCTTCTCACCTGGGGACTACAATGAGCAGTTCTTC.

This clonotype occurred a few times. V is TRBV15 and J is TRBJ2-3; tentatively, D is TRBD1 (6 bases). Germline lookup yields CDR1 LNHNV and CDR2 YYDKDF (reference sequence). The length of the CDR3 is 12 residues. V was pared by 5 bases and J by 10 bases, with 13 bases between. CDR3 sequence: CATSDSRGAQYF. The CDR3 nucleotides read TGTGCCACCAGCGACTCCAGGGGAGCGCAGTATTTT.

The chain carries TRBV10-3 and TRBJ2-5; D unclear. Trimming removed 2 bases at V and 5 bases at J, with 9 bases between. Germline V gene lookup returns CDR1 ENHRY and CDR2 SYGVKD. The length of the CDR3 is 13 residues. The CDR3 sequence: CAISEPGQETQYF. CDR3 bases: TGTGCCATCAGTGAGCCTGGTCAGGAGACCCAGTACTTC.

This clonotype has only a few counts. V and J are TRBV7-9 and TRBJ2-1; 8 nucleotides align to TRBD1. The CDR3 has 14 amino acids. V gave up 4 bases and J gave up 7 bases; unmatched junction bases: 6. Germline values: CDR1 SEHNR, CDR2 FQNEAQ (reference sequence). CDR3 sequence: CASSSWTGINEQFF. The CDR3 DNA sequence: TGTGCCAGCAGCTCCTGGACAGGGATAAATGAGCAGTTCTTC.

There are a few counts of this clonotype. The chain recombines TRBV28 with TRBJ2-3; 14 bases fit TRBD2. Trimming cost V 2 bases and J 4 bases; bases outside gene matches: 5. The germline V gene encodes CDR1 MDHEN and CDR2 SYDVKM. This CDR3 contains 17 residues. The CDR3 nucleotides read TGTGCCAGCAGTTTAACGGGACTAGCGGGGGCCTCAGATACGCAGTATTTT. Translated, it gives CASSLTGLAGASDTQYF.

This chain links TRBV2 with TRBJ1-2; D perhaps matches TRBD1 (5 bases). Germline CDR1 is SNHLY and CDR2 is FYNNEI. With 0 bases removed from V and 8 bases from J, the gap between germline ends came to 10 bases. The CDR3 is 13 amino acids. CDR3: CASSEARGGGYTF. For the CDR3, the DNA is TGTGCCAGCAGTGAAGCGAGGGGAGGCGGCTACACCTTC.

The chain recombines TRBV24-1 with TRBJ2-7; a possible D gene is TRBD1 (5 bases). The germline V and J ends were trimmed by 5 bases and 2 bases, with 12 bases remaining between them. The CDR3 is 14 amino acids. Germline assignment: CDR1 KGHDR and CDR2 SFDVKD. DNA of the CDR3: TGTGCCACCAGTGGCAACAGGATTCCCTACGAGCAGTACTTC. Amino acid sequence: CATSGNRIPYEQYF.

The chain joins TRBV12-3 or TRBV12-4 to TRBJ2-6; 8 nucleotides match TRBD1. Trimming cost V 4 bases and J 0 bases; bases outside gene matches: 5. The CDR3 is 17 residues long. CDR3 amino acids: CASSSDREHSGANVLTF. The DNA of the CDR3 is TGTGCCAGCAGTTCGGACAGGGAACACTCTGGGGCCAACGTCCTGACTTTC.

This chain's CDR3 is CSARDPGLALNEQFF. CDR3 in DNA: TGCAGTGCTAGAGATCCGGGACTAGCGCTCAATGAGCAGTTCTTC. The chain employs TRBV20-1 and TRBJ2-1; 10 nucleotides match TRBD2. In germline, CDR1 is DFQATT, CDR2 SNEGSKA (reference sequence). V lost 0 bases, J lost 6 bases, and 5 bases stayed unmatched. CDR3 length: 15 residues.

This chain links TRBV25-1 with TRBJ1-3, with D maybe TRBD1 (5 bases). This CDR3 has 14 residues. CDR1 and CDR2 (germline): MGHDK, SYGVNS. Trimming left V 6 bases short and J 2 bases short, with 11 bases between. The CDR3 nucleotides read TGTGCCAGCAGCCGGGACCCAACTGGAAACACCATATATTTT. This gives the protein CASSRDPTGNTIYF.

This clonotype has just a few counts. J is TRBJ2-1 and V is TRBV4-1, with 8 positions matching TRBD2. This CDR3 region has 16 residues. Unmatched junction bases numbered 9, after V lost 3 bases and J lost 5 bases. The germline V gene has CDR1 MGHRA and CDR2 YSYEKL. The DNA of the CDR3 is TGCGCCAGCAGCCAGAACCCGGGACTAGGGAACAATGAGCAGTTCTTC. Protein sequence: CASSQNPGLGNNEQFF.